These 7 T cell receptor beta chains originate from one sample sequenced in a study of tumor and adjacent non-tumor tissue in lung cancer. RNA was extracted from bulk tissue without any cell sorting. Distant lung tissue was collected more than 3 cm away from the tumor edge. TCRbeta libraries were built with three rounds of nested PCR, modified from ARM-PCR. TCRdb used MiXCR to reprocess the multiplex PCR reads, holding one entry per CDR3 protein. The sample lists over 40,000 distinct CDR3 sequences, about 70% seen once, with roughly 25% in the top ten. Sequencing was performed on distant non-tumor lung tissue. All receptors come from a woman aged 55-69 years with non-small cell lung cancer.

Concerning this clonotype: The junction departs from germline at one end; a sequencing error may be responsible. The chain has TRBV4-3 and TRBJ2-6; tentative D call: TRBD1 (6 bases). The CDR3 is 18 amino acids. The germline V gene has CDR1 LGHNA and CDR2 YSLEER. The CDR3 here is CASSQDVAGATGANVLTF. The CDR3 DNA reads as TGCGCCAGCAGCCAAGATGTGGCAGGGGCAACTGGGGCCAACGTCTTGACTTTC.

Comments on this clonotype: The conserved phenylalanine or tryptophan is not found at the CDR3 terminus, so this likely reflects a read error. The gene calls are TRBV6-6 and TRBJ1-2; D remains unclear. Germline loops: CDR1 MNHNY, CDR2 SVGAGI (reference sequence). The CDR3 is 11 residues long. The CDR3 region has the DNA TGTGCTAGCTGTTACTCCGGTAGCTACACCCTC. Translated: CASCYSGSYTL.

There are many counts of this clonotype. V gene TRBV20-1 combines with J gene TRBJ2-7, with 10 bases that match TRBD2. The CDR3 sequence is 14 residues long. Germline lookup yields CDR1 DFQATT and CDR2 SNEGSKA (reference sequence). J gave up 6 bases and V 6 bases, and 11 bases lay outside the gene matches. CDR3 region: CSARGTSGMSEQYF. The CDR3, as DNA: TGCAGTGCGAGGGGTACTAGCGGGATGAGCGAGCAGTACTTC.

A remark on this clonotype: The junction departs from germline at one end; a sequencing error may be responsible. The chain uses TRBV29-1 and TRBJ2-3; D possibly corresponds to TRBD1 (6 bases). CDR3 length equals 14 residues. Germline V CDR1 and CDR2: SQVTM, ANQGSEA. The CDR3 DNA reads as TGCAGCGCTCACGGGACAAGGGACACAGATATGCAGTATTTT. Translated: CSAHGTRDTDMQYF.

A word on this clonotype: The junction departs from germline at one end; a sequencing error may be responsible. The gene calls are TRBV4-3 and TRBJ2-5; 13 nucleotides agree with TRBD2. The CDR3 is made up of 16 amino acids. Germline V gene lookup returns CDR1 LGHNA and CDR2 YSLEER. The CDR3 bases are TGCGCCAGTAGCCAAGATCGTGGACTAGCGGGAGAGTCCCAGTACTTC. It specifies CASSQDRGLAGESQYF.

The V gene is TRBV11-2, the J gene TRBJ2-7, with D unclear. Per germline, CDR1 SGHAT and CDR2 FQNNGV. The CDR3 is made up of 13 amino acids. V was pared by 10 bases and J by 4 bases, with 17 bases between. The DNA of the CDR3 is TGTGCCAACAGTTACCTCGGGCTATACGAGCAGTACTTC. Its translation is CANSYLGLYEQYF.

The chain has TRBV6-5 and TRBJ1-2; tentative D call: TRBD1 (6 bases). Germline CDR1 MNHEY, CDR2 SVGAGI. This CDR3 spans 13 amino acids. V was pared by 4 bases and J by 11 bases, with 17 bases between. The DNA of the CDR3 is TGTGCCAGCAGTTCCGTACAGGGTCATGATTACACCTTC. Its translation is CASSSVQGHDYTF.